These 24 T cell receptor beta chains were all obtained from the same sample, sequenced in a study of untreated major depressive disorder. Generated by immunoSEQ multiplex PCR, the TCRdb table keeps only in-frame clones and is missing some. Of almost 20,000 clones detected, roughly 84% appear once; the ten largest clones hold 0.65% to 1%. The sequenced sample consisted of CD4+ T cells from PBMCs. The receptors were gathered from a woman under 40 in good health.

The V and J genes are TRBV9 and TRBJ2-7; D gene unclear. This CDR3 spans 15 amino acids. Germline lookup yields CDR1 SGDLS and CDR2 YYNGEE. The V end was cut by 4 bases, the J end by 4 bases, with 18 bases between. The CDR3 DNA follows: TGTGCCAGCAGCCCCTCGACTGCCCGGCAATACGAGCAGTACTTC. Translated, it gives CASSPSTARQYEQYF.

The chain is built from TRBV7-9 and TRBJ1-1; perhaps TRBD1 as D (5 bases). The CDR3 covers 14 residues. The germline V gene encodes CDR1 SEHNR and CDR2 FQNEAQ (reference sequence). Trimming shortened V by 7 bases and J by 0 bases, and 12 bases separated the two germline ends. CDR3 in amino acids: CASNRGRLNTEAFF. CDR3 in DNA: TGTGCCAGCAACCGGGGACGGCTGAACACTGAAGCTTTCTTT.

This chain connects TRBV5-1 to TRBJ2-1, with D possibly TRBD2 on 6 matching bases. The CDR3 loop spans 15 amino acids. V lost 1 base, J lost 4 bases, and 12 bases lay in between. From germline, CDR1 is SGHRS and CDR2 YFSETQ. CDR3 bases: TGCGCCAGCAGCTTGTCCTTGGAGGGGTACAATGAGCAGTTCTTC. As protein: CASSLSLEGYNEQFF. Supplemented by reference TRBV5-1 and TRBJ2-1, the full variable domain reads KAGVTQTPRYLIKTRGQQVTLSCSPISGHRSVSWYQQTPGQGLQFLFEYFSETQRNKGNFPGRFSGRQFSNSRSEMNVSTLELGDSALYLCASSLSLEGYNEQFFGPGTRLTVL.

CDR3 coding DNA: TGTGCCATCAGTGACCCTCGACGTCATAATGAAAAACTGTTTTTT. Translating it yields CAISDPRRHNEKLFF. The chain is built from TRBV10-3 and TRBJ1-4; D remains ambiguous. There are 15 residues in the CDR3. The V gene's germline CDR1 is ENHRY and CDR2 SYGVKD. Trimming took off 3 bases at V and 4 bases at J, with 12 bases between the two ends.

The chain uses TRBV30 and TRBJ2-7; tentatively, D is TRBD1 (8 bases). This CDR3 spans 13 amino acids. CDR1 and CDR2 (germline): GTSNPN, SVGIG (reference sequence). Trimming took 7 bases from V and 3 from J, leaving 16 bases between them. The CDR3: CAYGGTGLYEQYF. CDR3 sequence (DNA): TGTGCCTACGGGGGGACAGGACTCTACGAGCAGTACTTC.

V and J are TRBV29-1 and TRBJ1-2, with D tentatively TRBD1 (5 bases). The CDR3 contains 15 residues. V lost 3 bases and J lost 0, with 14 bases in between. Germline CDR1 and CDR2: SQVTM and ANQGSEA. CDR3: CSVDGGRPANYGYTF. CDR3 sequence (DNA): TGCAGCGTTGATGGGGGGAGGCCTGCTAACTATGGCTACACCTTC.

J is TRBJ2-7 and V is TRBV4-2; 10 positions match TRBD1. J was trimmed by 2 bases and V by 0 bases; bases with no gene match: 4. CDR1 and CDR2 from the germline V gene are LGHNA and YNFKEQ. CDR3 size: 16 residues. DNA of the CDR3: TGTGCCAGCAGCCAAGATCAAGGACAGGGGGCCTACGAGCAGTACTTC. Its protein is CASSQDQGQGAYEQYF.

This sequence joins TRBV14 and TRBJ2-5; D call uncertain. CDR1 and CDR2 from the germline V gene are SGHDN and FVKESK. The CDR3 runs to 14 residues. V shed 3 bases and J shed 3 bases, with 11 bases lying between them. CDR3 residues: CASSHFSREETQYF. The DNA of the CDR3 is TGTGCCAGCAGCCACTTTTCACGGGAAGAGACCCAGTACTTC. Using reference TRBV14 and TRBJ2-5 for the parts outside the CDR3, the full variable domain is EAGVTQFPSHSVIEKGQTVTLRCDPISGHDNLYWYRRVMGKEIKFLLHFVKESKQDESGMPNNRFLAERTGGTYSTLKVQPAELEDSGVYFCASSHFSREETQYFGPGTRLLVL.

V and J are TRBV5-1 and TRBJ2-4; TRBD1 matches 12 bases. Germline V lookup: CDR1 SGHRS, CDR2 YFSETQ. The CDR3 has 19 residues. With 0 bases clipped from V and 2 bases from J, the junction kept 9 bases outside the gene matches. The CDR3 bases are TGCGCCAGCAGCTTGGATCGTCTGGGACAGGGGGCGTCCAAAAACATTCAGTACTTC. Translating gives CASSLDRLGQGASKNIQYF.

This sequence joins TRBV5-6 and TRBJ1-2; 10 nucleotides align to TRBD1. V trimming: 5 bases; J trimming: 4 bases; junction bases outside the gene matches: 5. The CDR3 consists of 14 residues. The germline gives CDR1 SGHDT, CDR2 YYEEEE. CDR3 sequence reads: CASSSTGGAYGYTF. CDR3 sequence (DNA): TGTGCCAGCAGTTCGACAGGGGGCGCCTATGGCTACACCTTC.

The V and J genes are TRBV7-2 and TRBJ2-7; 7 nucleotides line up with TRBD1. The CDR3 sequence is 14 residues long. With 5 bases clipped from V and 0 bases from J, the junction kept 4 bases outside the gene matches. CDR1 and CDR2 (germline): SGHTA, FQGNSA. In DNA form, the CDR3 reads TGTGCCAGCAGCCCCGGGACAGTCTCCTACGAGCAGTACTTC. Translation gives CASSPGTVSYEQYF.

This chain uses TRBV27 with TRBJ2-2; a possible D gene is TRBD2 (6 bases). The germline V gene encodes CDR1 MNHEY and CDR2 SMNVEV (reference sequence). CDR3 length: 15 residues. Trimming removed 2 bases from V and 8 bases from J, with 15 bases in between. CDR3 amino acids: CASSLRSGRAGELFF. The CDR3 region has the DNA TGTGCCAGCAGTTTAAGGAGCGGGCGGGCTGGGGAGCTGTTTTTT.

The chain carries TRBV7-2 and TRBJ2-1, with TRBD2 identical over 7 bases. Germline V lookup: CDR1 SGHTA, CDR2 FQGNSA. This CDR3 contains 14 residues. The J segment lost 6 bases and the V segment lost 5 bases, leaving 7 bases of the junction unmatched. The CDR3 spells CASSPGLVVNEQFF. The DNA for the CDR3 is TGTGCCAGCAGCCCCGGACTAGTTGTCAATGAGCAGTTCTTC.

This clone was observed a single time. V gene TRBV15 combines with J gene TRBJ2-7; 11 nucleotides match TRBD2. Germline CDR1 is LNHNV and CDR2 is YYDKDF (reference sequence). Germline trimming cut 1 base from V and 5 bases from J; bases unmatched to any gene: 4. The CDR3 extends over 15 amino acids. CDR3 sequence: CATSRGSGRVDEQYF. In DNA form, the CDR3 reads TGTGCCACCAGCAGAGGTAGCGGGAGGGTGGACGAGCAGTACTTC.

V and J are TRBV7-9 and TRBJ2-7; D not certain. CDR3 length: 16 residues. Trimming left V 2 bases short and J 2 bases short, with 16 bases between. Germline loops: CDR1 SEHNR, CDR2 FQNEAQ (reference sequence). The CDR3 spells CASSLLSLGSTYEQYF. CDR3 in DNA: TGTGCCAGCAGCTTACTCTCACTGGGGTCCACCTACGAGCAGTACTTC.

This chain joins TRBV4-2 and TRBJ1-5; D possibly corresponds to TRBD1 (5 bases). The germline V gene encodes CDR1 LGHNA and CDR2 YNFKEQ. Trimming pared 4 bases from V and 7 bases from J, leaving 17 bases between. The CDR3 is made up of 15 amino acids. The CDR3 sequence: CASSPDAGGGQPQHF. The CDR3 nucleotides read TGTGCCAGCAGCCCAGATGCGGGGGGTGGGCAGCCCCAGCATTTT.

The gene calls are TRBV19 and TRBJ2-1, with D perhaps TRBD2 (6 bases). Germline V gene data show CDR1 as LNHDA and CDR2 as SQIVND (reference sequence). The CDR3 has 15 amino acids. V lost 7 bases and J lost 0, with 13 bases in between. DNA of the CDR3: TGTGCCAGTACCCGGGGGTCCCTCTCCTACAATGAGCAGTTCTTC. It yields the protein CASTRGSLSYNEQFF.

The CDR3 bases are TGTGCCATCACCGACAGTTCTAACTATGGCTACACCTTC. Translating it yields CAITDSSNYGYTF. The chain combines TRBV10-3 with TRBJ1-2; D may be TRBD1 (5 bases). This CDR3 is built from 13 residues. Germline V gene sequence: CDR1 ENHRY, CDR2 SYGVKD. The V end was cut by 7 bases, the J end by 0 bases, with 9 bases between.

The chain combines TRBV6-1 with TRBJ2-7; D could derive from TRBD1 or TRBD2 (5 bases each). V lost 0 bases, J lost 9 bases, and 18 bases lay in between. The germline V gene has CDR1 MNHNS and CDR2 SASEGT. This CDR3 is built from 15 residues. The CDR3 region is CASSEAFGTPLGQYF. In DNA, the CDR3 is TGTGCCAGCAGTGAAGCATTCGGGACCCCCCTAGGGCAGTACTTC.

This clone was seen only once. CDR3 region: CASGLRNTEAFF. In DNA form, the CDR3 reads TGTGCCTCGGGTTTGAGGAACACTGAAGCTTTCTTT. The V and J genes are TRBV30 and TRBJ1-1; D not certain. Germline V gives CDR1 GTSNPN, CDR2 SVGIG (reference sequence). The V gene lost 7 bases and the J gene lost 1 base, with 10 bases spanning the gap. This CDR3 region has 12 residues.

This chain connects TRBV10-3 to TRBJ2-7; D is uncertain. Germline CDR1 is ENHRY and CDR2 is SYGVKD. This CDR3 spans 13 amino acids. Trimming cost V 3 bases and J 4 bases, with 10 bases left between them. CDR3 DNA sequence: TGTGCCATCAGTGACCCCCCGAGATACGAGCAGTACTTC. It codes for CAISDPPRYEQYF.

V is TRBV6-5 and J is TRBJ1-1; D may be TRBD1 (5 bases). Trimming pared 0 bases from V and 6 bases from J, leaving 14 bases between. CDR3 length: 15 amino acids. Germline V gene data show CDR1 as MNHEY and CDR2 as SVGAGI. In nucleotides, the CDR3 is TGTGCCAGCAGTTACTCGCGTTGGGGGGGGGCTGAAGCTTTCTTT. Translating it yields CASSYSRWGGAEAFF.

This clone was detected once. This chain uses TRBV7-2 with TRBJ2-3; TRBD2 agrees at 10 bases. The CDR3 length is 15 residues. Germline assignment: CDR1 SGHTA and CDR2 FQGNSA. The J segment lost 1 base and the V segment lost 5 bases, leaving 3 bases of the junction unmatched. CDR3 nucleotides: TGTGCCAGCAGCCTAGGACTAGCGGGCACAGATACGCAGTATTTT. Translating gives CASSLGLAGTDTQYF. Full variable domain (remainder filled in from reference TRBV7-2 and TRBJ2-3): GAGVSQSPSNKVTEKGKDVELRCDPISGHTALYWYRQSLGQGLEFLIYFQGNSAPDKSGLPSDRFSAERTGGSVSTLTIQRTQQEDSAVYLCASSLGLAGTDTQYFGPGTRLTVL.

By sample share, this clone is medium-sized (0.01 to 0.1%). The chain employs TRBV6-1 and TRBJ1-5, with unresolved D. This CDR3 is 13 amino acids long. CDR1 is MNHNS and CDR2 is SASEGT in the germline V gene. The ends were cut back, 4 bases at V and 1 base at J, with 5 bases in the middle. The CDR3 DNA follows: TGTGCCAGCAGTGTCTACAGCAATCAGCCCCAGCATTTT. Translation: CASSVYSNQPQHF.